The 26 T cell receptor beta chains listed next were all sequenced from one sample in a study of T cell repertoires in cytomegalovirus infection. The antigens for these receptors are not known. A single record per CDR3 protein comes from TCRdb applying MiXCR to the reads. The table lists around 71,000 distinct CDR3 sequences, about 20% of them singletons, with roughly two thirds in the top ten. Specimen: CD8+ T cells from cultured PBMCs, collected from culture after CMV antigen stimulation. Receptor source: a human donor in good health (CMV status not recorded). Some clones in this sample may be carry-over from other donors' samples.

This clonotype is medium-sized in the sample. The genes are TRBV6-5 and TRBJ1-1, with TRBD1 matching over 7 bases. Germline V CDR1 and CDR2: MNHEY, SVGAGI. The CDR3 spans 13 residues. The V gene end was trimmed by 6 bases and the J gene end by 2 bases; junction bases not matched to a gene: 3. CDR3 bases: TGTGCCAGCAGCTCAGGGGGAAACACTGAAGCTTTCTTT. This translates into CASSSGGNTEAFF.

J is TRBJ2-2 and V is TRBV27; no clear D gene. The CDR3 spans 12 residues. The V gene's germline CDR1 is MNHEY and CDR2 SMNVEV (reference sequence). The germline V and J ends were trimmed by 2 bases and 6 bases, with 4 bases remaining between them. As DNA, the CDR3 is TGTGCCAGCAGTTTACTTTCCGGGGAGCTGTTTTTT. Amino acid sequence: CASSLLSGELFF.

This clonotype is a singleton in its sample. V and J are TRBV5-5 and TRBJ2-2; the D gene is possibly TRBD1 (6 bases). Germline V gene sequence: CDR1 SGHKS, CDR2 YYEKEE (reference sequence). The CDR3 runs 16 residues. Between the trimmed V and J ends, which lost 4 bases and 1 base, there was a span of 14 bases. The DNA of the CDR3 is TGTGCCAGCAGCCCAGAGGACAGCTTGAACACCGGGGAGCTGTTTTTT. Its protein product is CASSPEDSLNTGELFF.

A few counts support this clonotype. The chain recombines TRBV23-1 with TRBJ2-7; D might be TRBD2 (6 bases). TRBV23-1 falls under the ORF class, with uncertain function. This CDR3 comprises 14 residues. V was trimmed by 3 bases and J by 7 bases, leaving 16 bases between them. In DNA, the CDR3 is TGCGCCAGCAGTCATTACGGACACGGAGGGGAGCAGTACTTC. Amino acids: CASSHYGHGGEQYF.

This chain joins TRBV27 and TRBJ1-5; a weak D match, TRBD1 (6 bases). The V end lost 4 bases, the J end lost 6 bases, and 10 bases lay between the germline ends. The CDR3 consists of 13 residues. Looked up from germline, CDR1 is MNHEY and CDR2 is SMNVEV (reference sequence). The DNA of the CDR3 is TGTGCCAGCAGTTGGGGGGCAAGTCAGCCCCAGCATTTT. This translates into CASSWGASQPQHF.

A few counts support this clonotype. As DNA, the CDR3 is TGCAGTGCTCGTGTAGCGGGGGCCTCGAACACCGGGGAGCTGTTTTTT. Residues: CSARVAGASNTGELFF. The chain employs TRBV20-1 and TRBJ2-2, with 9 nucleotides matching TRBD2. CDR1 is DFQATT and CDR2 is SNEGSKA in the germline V gene (reference sequence). This CDR3 contains 16 residues. J lost 0 bases, V lost 5 bases, and 7 bases had no gene match.

This clonotype was seen only a few times. The rearrangement links TRBV28 to TRBJ1-4, with D unclear. This CDR3 region has 15 residues. V gave up 3 bases and J gave up 7 bases, with 15 bases separating them. CDR1 is MDHEN, CDR2 SYDVKM, per germline. The CDR3 loop is CASSFMDGSPEKLFF. The CDR3 DNA sequence: TGTGCCAGCAGTTTTATGGACGGATCACCTGAAAAACTGTTTTTT.

V gene TRBV7-2 combines with J gene TRBJ2-7; D not certain. Per germline, CDR1 SGHTA and CDR2 FQGNSA. This CDR3 contains 17 residues. The ends were cut back, 1 base at V and 5 bases at J, with 21 bases in the middle. The CDR3 sequence: CASSLGSVSASRDEQYF. In DNA form, the CDR3 reads TGTGCCAGCAGCTTAGGGAGTGTGTCGGCAAGTAGGGACGAGCAGTACTTC. Full variable domain (remainder filled in from reference TRBV7-2 and TRBJ2-7): GAGVSQSPSNKVTEKGKDVELRCDPISGHTALYWYRQSLGQGLEFLIYFQGNSAPDKSGLPSDRFSAERTGGSVSTLTIQRTQQEDSAVYLCASSLGSVSASRDEQYFGPGTRLTVT.

The sample holds a few counts of this clonotype. J is TRBJ2-1 and V is TRBV11-2; D possibly matches TRBD1 or TRBD2 (5 bases each). This CDR3 is 13 amino acids long. V gave up 5 bases and J gave up 9 bases, with 14 bases separating them. The germline V gene has CDR1 SGHAT and CDR2 FQNNGV. In DNA, the CDR3 is TGTGCCAGCAGCCCGCTTATTGGGGGTGAGCAGTTCTTC. The encoded protein is CASSPLIGGEQFF.

The V gene is TRBV7-9, the J gene TRBJ2-3; D may be TRBD2 (5 bases). CDR1 SEHNR and CDR2 FQNEAQ come from the germline V gene (reference sequence). V shed 3 bases and J shed 2 bases, with 15 bases lying between them. The CDR3 contains 16 residues. DNA for the CDR3: TGTGCCAGCAGCTTCTCTCGAGCGGAGAACACAGATACGCAGTATTTT. The encoded protein is CASSFSRAENTDTQYF.

This chain links TRBV10-3 with TRBJ1-2; 7 nucleotides agree with TRBD1. Trimming cost V 7 bases and J 6 bases; bases outside gene matches: 8. Per the germline V gene, CDR1 is ENHRY and CDR2 is SYGVKD. The CDR3 extends over 13 amino acids. The CDR3 bases are TGTGCCATCAATTCCGAGGGGGCGGATGGCTACACCTTC. Protein: CAINSEGADGYTF.

The chain uses TRBV7-2 and TRBJ1-1; D unresolved. Germline V lookup: CDR1 SGHTA, CDR2 FQGNSA. The CDR3 spans 15 residues. Trimming stripped 2 bases from V and 0 bases from J, with 10 bases between. The CDR3 region is CASSLWSSMNTEAFF. The CDR3 DNA reads TGTGCCAGCAGCTTATGGAGCTCAATGAACACTGAAGCTTTCTTT.

The J gene is TRBJ1-1, the V gene TRBV27; D is unclear. The V gene's germline CDR1 is MNHEY and CDR2 SMNVEV (reference sequence). The V and J ends lost 9 bases and 2 bases respectively, with 13 bases between them. The length of the CDR3 is 13 residues. In nucleotides, the CDR3 is TGTGCCAGTAGAACGGGTCCCAACACTGAAGCTTTCTTT. This codes for CASRTGPNTEAFF.

V and J are TRBV6-6 and TRBJ1-2; D may be TRBD1 (5 bases). The V gene's germline CDR1 is MNHNY and CDR2 SVGAGI (reference sequence). This CDR3 comprises 15 residues. Trimming removed 6 bases from V and 4 bases from J, with 18 bases in between. This chain's CDR3 is CASRENPGRIYGYTF. As DNA, the CDR3 is TGTGCCAGCAGGGAGAATCCGGGACGGATCTATGGCTACACCTTC.

In this sample, this clonotype turned up a few times. The chain combines TRBV14 with TRBJ1-4, with D perhaps matching TRBD1 (5 bases). The V end was cut by 2 bases, the J end by 8 bases, with 21 bases between. The length of the CDR3 is 17 residues. Germline V gene data show CDR1 as SGHDN and CDR2 as FVKESK. The CDR3 region is CASSQFGSGPGSEKLFF. In DNA, the CDR3 is TGTGCCAGCAGCCAATTCGGGTCGGGACCGGGGTCGGAAAAACTGTTTTTT.

This chain connects TRBV7-8 to TRBJ2-7; tentatively, D is TRBD1 (5 bases). This CDR3 contains 15 residues. Looked up from germline, CDR1 is SGHVS and CDR2 is FQNEAQ. The V gene lost 4 bases and the J gene lost 0 bases, with 13 bases spanning the gap. The CDR3 coding sequence is TGTGCCAGCAGCTCCCTCTGGGGCAGCTCCTACGAGCAGTACTTC. Protein product: CASSSLWGSSYEQYF.

The J gene is TRBJ2-1, the V gene TRBV2; no firm D call. V was trimmed by 10 bases and J by 4 bases, leaving 11 bases between them. This CDR3 region has 12 residues. The germline gives CDR1 SNHLY, CDR2 FYNNEI. CDR3 DNA: TGTGCCACCCCTGACGGTTACAATGAGCAGTTCTTC. Translated, it gives CATPDGYNEQFF.

The chain employs TRBV6-1 and TRBJ1-2, with a possible D match to TRBD1 (6 bases). The ends were cut back, 6 bases at V and 3 bases at J, with 20 bases in the middle. CDR3 length equals 16 residues. Germline V gene lookup returns CDR1 MNHNS and CDR2 SASEGT. CDR3 protein: CASSSHDRLLDYGYTF. The CDR3 nucleotides are TGTGCCAGCAGCTCACACGACAGGCTCCTGGACTATGGCTACACCTTC.

The chain links TRBV6-5 to TRBJ2-7, with 7 positions matching TRBD1. Germline CDR1 MNHEY, CDR2 SVGAGI. CDR3 length equals 16 residues. The V and J ends lost 0 bases and 2 bases, in that order; junction bases with no gene match: 7. CDR3 residues: CASSYSGTASTYEQYF. The CDR3 region has the DNA TGTGCCAGCAGTTACTCAGGGACAGCCTCTACCTACGAGCAGTACTTC.

The gene calls are TRBV7-9 and TRBJ2-7; 9 positions agree with TRBD1. CDR1 SEHNR and CDR2 FQNEAQ come from the germline V gene (reference sequence). The J segment lost 5 bases and the V segment lost 4 bases, leaving 0 bases of the junction unmatched. The CDR3 loop spans 12 amino acids. CDR3 sequence reads: CASSWTGDEQYF. CDR3 DNA sequence: TGTGCCAGCAGCTGGACAGGGGACGAGCAGTACTTC.

This clonotype was picked up a small number of times. This chain connects TRBV11-2 to TRBJ2-6; tentative D call: TRBD2 (7 bases). CDR3 length: 16 residues. Germline-derived CDR1 and CDR2 are SGHAT and FQNNGV. The V end was cut by 5 bases, the J end by 4 bases, with 15 bases between. CDR3 protein: CASSHKAGAGANVLTF. CDR3 DNA sequence: TGTGCCAGCAGCCATAAGGCGGGGGCCGGGGCCAACGTCCTGACTTTC.

The J gene is TRBJ2-1, the V gene TRBV5-5, with 8 bases lining up with TRBD1. V shed 5 bases and J 7 bases; nucleotides not matched to a gene: 14. Germline CDR1 and CDR2: SGHKS and YYEKEE (reference sequence). The CDR3 is 16 residues long. The CDR3 DNA follows: TGTGCCAGCAGACCCGAGGGGCAGGGGGCGTATAATGAGCAGTTCTTC. This sequence encodes CASRPEGQGAYNEQFF.

This clonotype showed up just once. The chain joins TRBV11-3 to TRBJ2-5; no clear D. Germline V gene data show CDR1 as SGHNT and CDR2 as YENEEA. The CDR3 has 10 residues. V dropped 8 bases and J dropped 5 bases, with 6 bases sitting between them. CDR3 sequence (DNA): TGTGCCAGCCCCTCGGAGACCCAGTACTTC. This encodes CASPSETQYF.

This clonotype was seen at least ten times. V gene TRBV7-9 combines with J gene TRBJ2-7, with 7 bases that match TRBD1. The V and J ends lost 5 bases and 3 bases, in that order; junction bases with no gene match: 4. The CDR3 loop spans 13 amino acids. Looked up from germline, CDR1 is SEHNR and CDR2 is FQNEAQ (reference sequence). The CDR3 protein is CASSLRDSYEQYF. The CDR3 nucleotides are TGTGCCAGCAGCCTCCGGGACAGCTACGAGCAGTACTTC.

The chain links TRBV12-3 or TRBV12-4 to TRBJ1-2, with 8 bases lining up with TRBD1. The CDR3 is 13 amino acids. Unmatched junction bases numbered 2, after V lost 5 bases and J lost 3 bases. The CDR3 DNA reads TGTGCCAGCAGTGAGGGACAGGACTATGGCTACACCTTC. Encoded protein: CASSEGQDYGYTF.

This clonotype occurred a few times. This chain uses TRBV7-2 with TRBJ1-2; TRBD1 matches 8 bases. The CDR3 is 12 amino acids. With 8 bases clipped from V and 4 bases from J, the junction kept 3 bases outside the gene matches. CDR1 and CDR2 from the germline V gene are SGHTA and FQGNSA. The CDR3 sequence is CASDRGIYGYTF. In DNA form, the CDR3 reads TGTGCCAGCGACAGGGGTATCTATGGCTACACCTTC.